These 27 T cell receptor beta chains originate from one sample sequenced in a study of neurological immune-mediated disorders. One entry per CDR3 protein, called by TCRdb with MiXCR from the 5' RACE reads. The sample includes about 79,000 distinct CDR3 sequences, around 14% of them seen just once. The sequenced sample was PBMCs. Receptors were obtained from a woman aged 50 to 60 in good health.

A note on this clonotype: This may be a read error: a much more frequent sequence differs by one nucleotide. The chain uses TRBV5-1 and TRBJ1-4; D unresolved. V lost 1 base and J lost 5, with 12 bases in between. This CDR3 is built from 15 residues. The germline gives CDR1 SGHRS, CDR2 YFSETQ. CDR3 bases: TGCGCCAGCAGCTTGACAGCCATCTTCAATGAAAAACTGTTTTTT. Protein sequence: CASSLTAIFNEKLFF.

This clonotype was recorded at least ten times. Written as DNA, the CDR3 is TGTGCCAGCAGTGTGGGGACAGCGAACACTGAAGCTTTCTTT. Its protein is CASSVGTANTEAFF. The J gene is TRBJ1-1, the V gene TRBV3-1, with 7 bases lining up with TRBD1. The germline CDR1 and CDR2 sequences are LGHDT and YNNKEL (reference sequence). This CDR3 has 14 amino acids. V lost 6 bases, J lost 1 base, and 5 bases stayed unmatched.

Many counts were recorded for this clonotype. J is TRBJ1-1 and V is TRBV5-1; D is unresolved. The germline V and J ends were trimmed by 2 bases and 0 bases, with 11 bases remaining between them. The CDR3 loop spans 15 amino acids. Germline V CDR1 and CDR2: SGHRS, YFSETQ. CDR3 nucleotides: TGCGCCAGCAGCTTTAGTCCAGAGGTGAACACTGAAGCTTTCTTT. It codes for CASSFSPEVNTEAFF. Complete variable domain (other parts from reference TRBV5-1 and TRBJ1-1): KAGVTQTPRYLIKTRGQQVTLSCSPISGHRSVSWYQQTPGQGLQFLFEYFSETQRNKGNFPGRFSGRQFSNSRSEMNVSTLELGDSALYLCASSFSPEVNTEAFFGQGTRLTVV.

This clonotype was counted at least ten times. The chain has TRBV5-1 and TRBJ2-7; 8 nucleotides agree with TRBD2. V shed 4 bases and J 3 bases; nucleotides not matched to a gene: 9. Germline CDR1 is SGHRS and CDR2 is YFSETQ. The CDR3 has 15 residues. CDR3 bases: TGCGCCAGCAGCCCGCAGACTAGCGTAGTCTACGAGCAGTACTTC. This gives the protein CASSPQTSVVYEQYF.

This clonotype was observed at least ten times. CDR3 in amino acids: CASSLDSVTLSSYNSPLHF. DNA of the CDR3: TGCGCCAGCAGCTTGGACTCGGTAACCCTCAGCTCCTATAATTCACCCCTCCACTTT. V gene TRBV5-1 combines with J gene TRBJ1-6, with no clear D. V was shortened by 0 bases and J by 0 bases, with 16 bases between the two germline ends. The CDR3 has 19 amino acids. Germline CDR1 is SGHRS and CDR2 is YFSETQ.

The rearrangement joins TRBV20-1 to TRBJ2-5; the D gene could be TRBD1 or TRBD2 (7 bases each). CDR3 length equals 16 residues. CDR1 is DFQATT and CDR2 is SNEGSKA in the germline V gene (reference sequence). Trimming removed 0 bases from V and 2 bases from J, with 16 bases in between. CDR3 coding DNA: TGCAGTGCTAGAGATCGAGGGGGCGGGAGTCAAGAGACCCAGTACTTC. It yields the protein CSARDRGGGSQETQYF.

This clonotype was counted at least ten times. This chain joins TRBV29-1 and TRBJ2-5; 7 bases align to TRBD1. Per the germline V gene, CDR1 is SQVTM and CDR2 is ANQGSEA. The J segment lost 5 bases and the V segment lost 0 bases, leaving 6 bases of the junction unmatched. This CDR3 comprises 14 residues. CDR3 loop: CSVEDRDSRETQYF. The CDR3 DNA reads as TGCAGCGTTGAAGATCGGGACAGTAGGGAGACCCAGTACTTC.

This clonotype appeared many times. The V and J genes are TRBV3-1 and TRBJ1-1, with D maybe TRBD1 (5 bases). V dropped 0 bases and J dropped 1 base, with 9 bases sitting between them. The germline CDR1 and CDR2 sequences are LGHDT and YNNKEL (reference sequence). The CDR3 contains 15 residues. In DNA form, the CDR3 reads TGTGCCAGCAGCCAAGACCCGGGACGGAACACTGAAGCTTTCTTT. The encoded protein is CASSQDPGRNTEAFF.

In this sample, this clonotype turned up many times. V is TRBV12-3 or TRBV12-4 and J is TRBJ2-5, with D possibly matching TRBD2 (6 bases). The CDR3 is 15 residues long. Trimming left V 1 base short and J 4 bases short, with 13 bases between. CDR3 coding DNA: TGTGCCAGCAGTTTAGTTGGCGGGATGAGAGAGACCCAGTACTTC. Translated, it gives CASSLVGGMRETQYF.

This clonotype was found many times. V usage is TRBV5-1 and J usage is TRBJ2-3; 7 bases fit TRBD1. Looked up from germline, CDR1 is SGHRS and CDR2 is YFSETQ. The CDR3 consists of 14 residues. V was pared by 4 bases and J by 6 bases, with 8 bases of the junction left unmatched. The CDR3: CASSLQGVSDTQYF. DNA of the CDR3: TGCGCCAGCAGCCTCCAGGGGGTATCTGATACGCAGTATTTT.

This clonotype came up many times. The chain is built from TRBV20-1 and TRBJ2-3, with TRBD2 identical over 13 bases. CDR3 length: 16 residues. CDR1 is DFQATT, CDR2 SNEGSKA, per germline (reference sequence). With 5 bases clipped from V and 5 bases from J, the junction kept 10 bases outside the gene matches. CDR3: CSAARTSGSVEDTQYF. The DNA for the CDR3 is TGCAGTGCTGCCCGGACTAGCGGGAGTGTAGAAGATACGCAGTATTTT.

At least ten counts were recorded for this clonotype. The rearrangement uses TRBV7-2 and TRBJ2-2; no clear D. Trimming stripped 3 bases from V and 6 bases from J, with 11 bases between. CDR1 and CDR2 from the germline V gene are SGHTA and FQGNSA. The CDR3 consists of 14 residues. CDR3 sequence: CASSFDGIAGELFF. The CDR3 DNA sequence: TGTGCCAGCAGCTTTGATGGGATTGCCGGGGAGCTGTTTTTT.

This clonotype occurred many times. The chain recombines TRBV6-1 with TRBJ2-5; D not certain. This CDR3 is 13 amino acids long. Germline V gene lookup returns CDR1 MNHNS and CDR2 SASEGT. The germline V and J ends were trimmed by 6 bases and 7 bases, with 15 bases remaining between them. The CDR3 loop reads CASRDQHDGTQYF. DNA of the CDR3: TGTGCCAGCAGGGACCAGCATGATGGGACCCAGTACTTC.

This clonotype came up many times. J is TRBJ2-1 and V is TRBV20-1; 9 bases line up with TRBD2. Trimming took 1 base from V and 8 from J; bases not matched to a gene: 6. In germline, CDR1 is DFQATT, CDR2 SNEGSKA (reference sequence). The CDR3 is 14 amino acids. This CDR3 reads CSARASGVGYEQFF. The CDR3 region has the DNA TGCAGTGCTAGAGCTAGCGGGGTGGGGTATGAGCAGTTCTTC.

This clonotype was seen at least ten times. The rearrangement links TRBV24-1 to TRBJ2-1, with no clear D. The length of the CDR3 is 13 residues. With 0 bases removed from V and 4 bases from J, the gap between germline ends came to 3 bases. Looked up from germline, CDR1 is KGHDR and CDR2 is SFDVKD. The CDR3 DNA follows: TGTGCCACCAGTGATTTGCCGTACAATGAGCAGTTCTTC. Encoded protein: CATSDLPYNEQFF.

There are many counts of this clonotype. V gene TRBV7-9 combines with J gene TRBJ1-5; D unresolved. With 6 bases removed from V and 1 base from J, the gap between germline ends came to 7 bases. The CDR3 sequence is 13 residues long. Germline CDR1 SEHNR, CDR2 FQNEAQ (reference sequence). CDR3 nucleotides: TGTGCCAGCAGTCAACTAAGCAATCAGCCCCAGCATTTT. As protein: CASSQLSNQPQHF.

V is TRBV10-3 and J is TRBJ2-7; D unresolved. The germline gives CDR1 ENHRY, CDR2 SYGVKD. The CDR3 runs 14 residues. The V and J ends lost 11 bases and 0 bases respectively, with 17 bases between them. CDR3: CASNGPGISYEQYF. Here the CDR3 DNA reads TGTGCCTCTAACGGGCCAGGTATCTCCTACGAGCAGTACTTC.

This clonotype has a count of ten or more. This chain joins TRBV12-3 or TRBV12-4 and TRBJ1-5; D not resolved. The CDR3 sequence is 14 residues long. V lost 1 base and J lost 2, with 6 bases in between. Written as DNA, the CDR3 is TGTGCCAGCAGTTTAGTATTTGGCAATCAGCCCCAGCATTTT. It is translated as CASSLVFGNQPQHF.

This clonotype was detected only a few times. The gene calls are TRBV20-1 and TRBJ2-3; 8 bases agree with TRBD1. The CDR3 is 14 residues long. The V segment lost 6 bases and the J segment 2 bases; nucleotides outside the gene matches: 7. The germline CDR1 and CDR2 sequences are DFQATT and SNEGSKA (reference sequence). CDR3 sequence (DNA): TGCAGTGCCCGGGGGACAGGAAACACAGATACGCAGTATTTT. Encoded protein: CSARGTGNTDTQYF.

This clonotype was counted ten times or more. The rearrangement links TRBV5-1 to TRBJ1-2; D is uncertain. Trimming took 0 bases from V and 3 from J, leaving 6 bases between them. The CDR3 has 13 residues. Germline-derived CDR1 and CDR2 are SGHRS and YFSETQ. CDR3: CASSLGGDYGYTF. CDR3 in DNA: TGCGCCAGCAGCTTGGGCGGAGACTATGGCTACACCTTC.

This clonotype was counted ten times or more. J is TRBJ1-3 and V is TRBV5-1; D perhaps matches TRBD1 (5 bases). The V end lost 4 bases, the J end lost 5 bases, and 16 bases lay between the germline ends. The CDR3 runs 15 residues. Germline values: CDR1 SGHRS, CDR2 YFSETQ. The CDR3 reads CASSPREGPRNTIYF. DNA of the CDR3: TGCGCCAGCAGCCCCCGGGAGGGGCCAAGAAACACCATATATTTT. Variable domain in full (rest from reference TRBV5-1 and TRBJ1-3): KAGVTQTPRYLIKTRGQQVTLSCSPISGHRSVSWYQQTPGQGLQFLFEYFSETQRNKGNFPGRFSGRQFSNSRSEMNVSTLELGDSALYLCASSPREGPRNTIYFGEGSWLTVV.

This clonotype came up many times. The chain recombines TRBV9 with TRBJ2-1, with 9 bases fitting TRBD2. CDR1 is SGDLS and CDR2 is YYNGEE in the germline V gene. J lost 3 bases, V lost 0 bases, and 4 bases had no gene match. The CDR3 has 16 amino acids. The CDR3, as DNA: TGTGCCAGCAGCGTAGGAGGCGGGGGGGGCTACAATGAGCAGTTCTTC. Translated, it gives CASSVGGGGGYNEQFF. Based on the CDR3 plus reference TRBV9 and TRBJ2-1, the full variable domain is DSGVTQTPKHLITATGQRVTLRCSPRSGDLSVYWYQQSLDQGLQFLIQYYNGEERAKGNILERFSAQQFPDLHSELNLSSLELGDSALYFCASSVGGGGGYNEQFFGPGTRLTVL.

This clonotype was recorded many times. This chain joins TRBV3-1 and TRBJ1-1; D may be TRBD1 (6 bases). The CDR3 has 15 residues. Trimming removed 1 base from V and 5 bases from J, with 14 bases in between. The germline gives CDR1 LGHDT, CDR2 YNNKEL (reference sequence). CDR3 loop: CASSQVRQAGTEAFF. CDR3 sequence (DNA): TGTGCCAGCAGCCAAGTCCGACAGGCGGGGACTGAAGCTTTCTTT.

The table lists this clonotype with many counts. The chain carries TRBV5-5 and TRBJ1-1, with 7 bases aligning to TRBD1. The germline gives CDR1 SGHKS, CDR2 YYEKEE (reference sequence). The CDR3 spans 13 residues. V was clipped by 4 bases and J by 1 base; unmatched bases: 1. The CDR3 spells CASSRTGNTEAFF. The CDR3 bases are TGTGCCAGCAGCAGGACAGGGAACACTGAAGCTTTCTTT. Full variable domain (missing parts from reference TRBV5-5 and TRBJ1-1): DAGVTQSPTHLIKTRGQQVTLRCSPISGHKSVSWYQQVLGQGPQFIFQYYEKEERGRGNFPDRFSARQFPNYSSELNVNALLLGDSALYLCASSRTGNTEAFFGQGTRLTVV.

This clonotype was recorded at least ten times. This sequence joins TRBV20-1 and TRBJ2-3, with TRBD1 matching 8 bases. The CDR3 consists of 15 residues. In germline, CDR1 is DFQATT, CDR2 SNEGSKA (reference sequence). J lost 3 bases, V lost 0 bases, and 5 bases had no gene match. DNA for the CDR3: TGCAGTGCTAGAGATCAGGGGGCAGGGACAGATACGCAGTATTTT. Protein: CSARDQGAGTDTQYF.

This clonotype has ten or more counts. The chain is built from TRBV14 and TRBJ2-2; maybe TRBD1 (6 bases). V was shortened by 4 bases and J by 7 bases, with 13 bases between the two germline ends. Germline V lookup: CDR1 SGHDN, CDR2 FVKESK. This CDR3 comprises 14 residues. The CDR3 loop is CASSRATGGGELFF. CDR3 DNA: TGTGCCAGCAGCCGGGCGACAGGTGGCGGGGAGCTGTTTTTT.

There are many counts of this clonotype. The CDR3, as DNA: TGTGCCAGCAGCTTAGACCGGGCCGGGGAGCTGTTTTTT. Its protein is CASSLDRAGELFF. This rearrangement joins TRBV7-8 to TRBJ2-2, with D uncertain. The length of the CDR3 is 13 residues. V lost 1 base, J lost 6 bases, and 6 bases lay in between. Germline V lookup: CDR1 SGHVS, CDR2 FQNEAQ. Looking up the rest from reference TRBV7-8 and TRBJ2-2 gives the full variable domain: GAGVSQSPRYKVAKRGQDVALRCDPISGHVSLFWYQQALGQGPEFLTYFQNEAQLDKSGLPSDRFFAERPEGSVSTLKIQRTQQEDSAVYLCASSLDRAGELFFGEGSRLTVL.